The T cell receptor (beta chain) described here comes from a study of OX40 agonist ivuxolimab in advanced cancers. In the study overall: The patients received agonistic anti-OX40 (CD134) antibody ivuxolimab.

Study-wide results and caveats: CD4+ and CD8+ T cells in blood underwent clonal expansion by week 6 at 0.1 to 3.0 mg/kg.

The study sampled blood at baseline, cycle 4 day 1, and cycle 7 day 1. Points on this clone: The antigen is not known.

CDR1 is LNHDA, CDR2 SQIVND, per germline (reference sequence). The CDR3 has 14 amino acids. Trimming pared 1 base from V and 5 bases from J, leaving 11 bases between. The data were produced by immunoSEQ multiplex PCR, yet TCRdb's version contains in-frame clones alone and is incomplete. The table records more than 15,000 clones, roughly 82% of them present only once. This receptor was obtained from an adult with an advanced solid tumor such as melanoma, head and neck, liver or kidney cancer. Sample: CD4+ or CD8+ T cells sorted from blood, taken in a trial of the OX40 agonist ivuxolimab. This sequence joins TRBV19 and TRBJ1-2, with D uncertain. The CDR3 DNA reads TGTGCCAGTAGTATAGTTCCAGGAGGTTATGGCTACACCTTC. This translates into CASSIVPGGYGYTF.